The 9 T cell receptor beta chains listed next were all sequenced from one sample in a study of cytomegalovirus exposure and HLA in healthy donors. It was with 60 Vbeta and 13 Jbeta primers that the PCR ran. This table comes from immunoSEQ multiplex PCR, and its TCRdb copy is limited to in-frame clones, with some not included. The sample has around 99,000 clones, roughly 80% seen once. Sequenced input: PBMCs. These receptors were obtained from a man between 50 and 59 years old in good health and CMV-seropositive.

The chain couples TRBV5-6 to TRBJ2-7; D may be TRBD1 (5 bases). V lost 2 bases, J lost 0 bases, and 12 bases lay in between. CDR3 size: 15 residues. From germline, CDR1 is SGHDT and CDR2 YYEEEE. The CDR3 DNA sequence: TGTGCCAGCAGCTTACGGACAAAATCCTCCTACGAGCAGTACTTC. It is translated as CASSLRTKSSYEQYF.

The rearrangement joins TRBV6-1 to TRBJ2-7, with 14 bases fitting TRBD2. CDR1 and CDR2 (germline): MNHNS, SASEGT. This CDR3 contains 15 residues. The V segment lost 6 bases and the J segment 6 bases; nucleotides outside the gene matches: 7. In DNA form, the CDR3 reads TGTGCCAGCAGCCTGACTAGCGGGGGGGATCTCGAGCAGTACTTC. Encoded protein: CASSLTSGGDLEQYF.

The chain carries TRBV9 and TRBJ2-2; D perhaps matches TRBD1 (5 bases). Germline V gene lookup returns CDR1 SGDLS and CDR2 YYNGEE. The CDR3 is made up of 16 amino acids. V lost 4 bases to trimming and J lost 7 bases, with 20 bases between them. The CDR3 bases are TGTGCCAGCAGCCCTCTACCAGACAGTACCTACGGGGAGCTGTTTTTT. Its protein is CASSPLPDSTYGELFF.

The CDR3 loop reads CASSLDGRGNTEAFF. CDR3 DNA sequence: TGTGCCAGCAGCCTCGATGGGCGTGGGAACACTGAAGCTTTCTTT. V is TRBV7-9 and J is TRBJ1-1; the D is unclear. Germline lookup yields CDR1 SEHNR and CDR2 FQNEAQ (reference sequence). This CDR3 is 15 amino acids long. Trimming took 5 bases from V and 1 from J, leaving 14 bases between them.

This sequence joins TRBV7-2 and TRBJ1-5; maybe TRBD1 (5 bases). This CDR3 region has 14 residues. The germline V gene encodes CDR1 SGHTA and CDR2 FQGNSA. Deletions cut 5 bases from V and 0 bases from J, with 8 bases between. Written as DNA, the CDR3 is TGTGCCAGCAGCCCGGGGGGTAGCAATCAGCCCCAGCATTTT. Its translation: CASSPGGSNQPQHF. The full variable domain, with the rest looked up from reference TRBV7-2 and TRBJ1-5, is GAGVSQSPSNKVTEKGKDVELRCDPISGHTALYWYRQSLGQGLEFLIYFQGNSAPDKSGLPSDRFSAERTGGSVSTLTIQRTQQEDSAVYLCASSPGGSNQPQHFGDGTRLSIL.

The genes are TRBV5-1 and TRBJ1-1; tentative D call: TRBD1 (5 bases). The germline V gene has CDR1 SGHRS and CDR2 YFSETQ. Trimming removed 0 bases from V and 1 base from J, with 10 bases in between. The CDR3 consists of 15 residues. The CDR3 is CASSLGGLGNTEAFF. The CDR3 DNA is TGCGCCAGCAGCTTGGGGGGCCTGGGGAACACTGAAGCTTTCTTT.

V gene TRBV27 combines with J gene TRBJ1-6, with no clear D. In germline, CDR1 is MNHEY, CDR2 SMNVEV (reference sequence). The CDR3 consists of 14 residues. V shed 3 bases and J shed 9 bases, with 12 bases lying between them. The CDR3 reads CASSFGVGSSPLHF. In DNA form, the CDR3 reads TGTGCCAGCAGTTTTGGGGTTGGGAGTTCACCCCTCCACTTT.

The V and J genes are TRBV27 and TRBJ2-7; TRBD1 matches at 7 bases. V shed 4 bases and J 7 bases; nucleotides not matched to a gene: 10. The CDR3 is made up of 14 amino acids. Per germline, CDR1 MNHEY and CDR2 SMNVEV (reference sequence). This chain's CDR3 is CASSSKGQWGEQYF. The CDR3 DNA sequence: TGTGCCAGCAGTTCTAAGGGACAGTGGGGGGAGCAGTACTTC.

As concerns this clone: The junction departs from germline at one end; a sequencing error may be responsible. The rearrangement joins TRBV2 to TRBJ1-6, with a tentative D call TRBD1 (6 bases). The CDR3 has 12 residues. Per germline, CDR1 SNHLY and CDR2 FYNNEI. The chain's CDR3 is CASRYRVSPLNF. DNA for the CDR3: TGTGCCAGCAGATACAGGGTGTCACCCCTCAACTTT.